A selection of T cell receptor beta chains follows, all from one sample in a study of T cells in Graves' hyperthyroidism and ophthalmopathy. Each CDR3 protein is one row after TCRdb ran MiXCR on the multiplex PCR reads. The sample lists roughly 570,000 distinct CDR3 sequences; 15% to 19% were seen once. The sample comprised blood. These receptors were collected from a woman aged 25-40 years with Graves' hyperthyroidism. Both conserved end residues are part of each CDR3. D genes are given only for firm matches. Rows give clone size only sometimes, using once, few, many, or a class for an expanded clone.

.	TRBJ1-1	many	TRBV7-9	CASSFEGMNTEAFF	TGTGCCAGCAGCTTCGAGGGGATGAACACTGAAGCTTTCTTT
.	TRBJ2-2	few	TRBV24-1	CATSDFNTGELFF	TGTGCCACCAGTGATTTTAACACCGGGGAGCTGTTTTTT
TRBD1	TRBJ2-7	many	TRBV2	CASSPTGDYEQYF	TGTGCCAGCAGTCCTACAGGGGACTACGAGCAGTACTTC
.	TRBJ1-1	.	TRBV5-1	CASSLERGNTEAFF	TGCGCCAGCAGCTTGGAACGGGGGAACACTGAAGCTTTCTTT
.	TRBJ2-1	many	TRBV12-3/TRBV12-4	CASSLWSSLYNEQFF	TGTGCCAGCAGTCTGTGGTCTTCCCTCTACAATGAGCAGTTCTTC
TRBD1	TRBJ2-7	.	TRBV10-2	CASSALGTGSYEQYF	TGCGCCAGCAGTGCATTGGGGACAGGGTCCTACGAGCAGTACTTC
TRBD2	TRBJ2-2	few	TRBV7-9	CASSWGTSDQTNTGELFF	TGTGCCAGCAGCTGGGGGACTAGCGATCAAACGAACACCGGGGAGCTGTTTTTT
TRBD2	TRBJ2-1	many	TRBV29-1	CSGGGFGRPGNEQFF	TGCAGCGGTGGAGGGTTCGGGAGGCCGGGGAATGAGCAGTTCTTC
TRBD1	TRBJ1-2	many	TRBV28	CASRDEQGNYGYTF	TGTGCCAGCAGGGACGAACAGGGGAACTATGGCTACACCTTC
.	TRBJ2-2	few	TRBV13	CASSQHGGVGELFF	TGTGCCAGCAGCCAGCATGGAGGGGTGGGGGAGCTGTTTTTT
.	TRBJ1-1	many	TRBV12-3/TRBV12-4	CASSLGQLSMGTEAFF	TGTGCCAGCAGTTTAGGGCAGCTATCCATGGGCACTGAAGCTTTCTTT
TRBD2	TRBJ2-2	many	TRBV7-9	CASSRPGTRSFRENTGELFF	TGTGCCAGCAGCAGGCCTGGGACTAGATCGTTCCGGGAAAACACCGGGGAGCTGTTTTTT
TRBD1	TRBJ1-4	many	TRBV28	CASSRTGYEKLFF	TGTGCCAGCAGTCGGACAGGGTACGAAAAACTGTTTTTT
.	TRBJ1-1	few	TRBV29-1	CSVVVGRRTEAFF	TGCAGCGTTGTCGTGGGTAGAAGGACTGAAGCTTTCTTT
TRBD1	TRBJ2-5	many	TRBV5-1	CASSLGTGQETQYF	TGTGCCAGCAGCCTCGGGACAGGACAAGAGACCCAGTACTTC
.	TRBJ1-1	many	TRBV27	CASSLYQTGKAFF	TGTGCCAGCAGTTTATACCAAACAGGGAAAGCTTTCTTT
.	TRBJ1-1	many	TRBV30	CAWQGDKVSEAFF	TGTGCCTGGCAAGGTGACAAGGTATCTGAAGCTTTCTTT
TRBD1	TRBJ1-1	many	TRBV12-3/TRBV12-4	CASTVTGGGVTEAFF	TGTGCCAGCACCGTGACAGGGGGCGGTGTCACTGAAGCTTTCTTT
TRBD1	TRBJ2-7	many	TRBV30	CAWSTGQGSHEQYF	TGTGCCTGGAGTACGGGACAGGGTAGCCACGAGCAGTACTTC
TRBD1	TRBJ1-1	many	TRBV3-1	CASSQLPAGTGIFTEAFF	TGTGCCAGCAGCCAACTACCAGCTGGGACAGGGATTTTCACTGAAGCTTTCTTT
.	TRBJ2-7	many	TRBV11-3	CASSLGDVDEQYF	TGTGCCAGCAGCTTAGGGGATGTCGATGAGCAGTACTTC
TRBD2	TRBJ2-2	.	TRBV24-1	CATSDFRLAGGGTGELFF	TGTGCCACCAGTGATTTCAGATTGGCGGGAGGAGGGACCGGGGAGCTGTTTTTT
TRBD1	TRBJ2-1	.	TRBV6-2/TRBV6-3	CASSRPQGYLYNEQFF	TGCGCCAGCAGCCGCCCACAGGGGTACCTGTACAATGAGCAGTTCTTC
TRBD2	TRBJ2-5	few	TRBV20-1	CSATQRTSRETQYF	TGCAGTGCTACCCAACGGACTAGCCGAGAGACCCAGTACTTC
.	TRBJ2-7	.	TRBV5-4	CASSLLGHTYEQYF	TGTGCCAGCAGCTTGCTGGGACATACCTACGAGCAGTACTTC
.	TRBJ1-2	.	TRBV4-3	CASSQATTGTNYGYTF	TGCGCCAGCAGCCAAGCGACTACCGGTACTAACTATGGCTACACCTTC
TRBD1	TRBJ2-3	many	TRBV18	CASSPGQGSTDTQYF	TGTGCCAGCAGCCCCGGACAGGGGAGCACAGATACGCAGTATTTT
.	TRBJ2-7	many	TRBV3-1	CASSSTGSNEQYF	TGTGCCAGCAGCTCGACAGGTTCCAACGAGCAGTACTTC
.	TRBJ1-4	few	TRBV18	CASSPLLETGEKLFF	TGTGCCAGCTCACCACTATTAGAGACGGGGGAAAAACTGTTTTTT
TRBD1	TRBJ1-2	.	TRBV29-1	CSALPLYRGNYGYTF	TGCAGCGCTCTGCCACTTTACAGGGGGAACTATGGCTACACCTTC
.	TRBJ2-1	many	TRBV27	CASNNGYSNNEQFF	TGTGCCAGCAACAACGGATACTCGAACAATGAGCAGTTCTTC
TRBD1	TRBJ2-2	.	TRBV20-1	CSARDPRQGARVGELFF	TGCAGTGCTAGAGATCCACGGCAGGGGGCGCGGGTCGGGGAGCTGTTTTTT
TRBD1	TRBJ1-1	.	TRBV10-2	CASSGRTGGRAEAFF	TGCGCCAGCAGTGGAAGGACAGGGGGCCGGGCTGAAGCTTTCTTT
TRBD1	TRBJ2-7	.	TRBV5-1	CASSLVTGDSYEQYF	TGCGCCAGCAGCTTGGTTACAGGGGATTCCTACGAGCAGTACTTC
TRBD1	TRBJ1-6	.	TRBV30	CAWAGTGNSPLHF	TGTGCCTGGGCCGGGACAGGGAATTCACCCCTCCACTTT
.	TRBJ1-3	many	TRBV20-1	CSASPGVAGNTIYF	TGCAGTGCCAGCCCAGGGGTTGCTGGAAACACCATATATTTT
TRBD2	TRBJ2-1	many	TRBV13	CASSLRQAGENEQFF	TGTGCCAGCAGCTTAAGACAAGCGGGAGAAAATGAGCAGTTCTTC
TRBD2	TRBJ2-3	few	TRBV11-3	CASSLDLRLAGNTDTQYF	TGTGCCAGCAGCTTAGATCTCAGGCTAGCGGGAAACACAGATACGCAGTATTTT
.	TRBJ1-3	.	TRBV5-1	CASSKSGASGNTIYF	TGCGCCAGCAGCAAATCAGGCGCCTCTGGAAACACCATATATTTT
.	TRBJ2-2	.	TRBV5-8	CASSLKGVWGATGELFF	TGTGCCAGCAGCTTGAAAGGGGTTTGGGGTGCCACCGGGGAGCTGTTTTTT
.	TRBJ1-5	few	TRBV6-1	CASSEREGRQPQHF	TGTGCCAGCAGTGAACGGGAAGGGAGGCAGCCCCAGCATTTT
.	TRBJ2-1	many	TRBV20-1	CSASLYALDWSEQFF	TGCAGTGCTAGCCTCTACGCCCTGGACTGGAGTGAGCAGTTCTTC
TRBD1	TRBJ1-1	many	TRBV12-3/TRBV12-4	CASSLDRGRFNTEAFF	TGTGCCAGCAGTCTGGACAGGGGGCGGTTCAACACTGAAGCTTTCTTT
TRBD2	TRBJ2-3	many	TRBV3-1	CASSHYPMSGRVRDTQYF	TGTGCCAGCAGCCACTACCCAATGAGCGGGAGAGTCAGAGATACGCAGTATTTT
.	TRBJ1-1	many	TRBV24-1	CATSVKVYTEAFF	TGTGCCACCAGTGTAAAGGTATACACTGAAGCTTTCTTT
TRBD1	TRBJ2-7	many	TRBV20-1	CSARPLGQGAYEQYF	TGCAGTGCTAGACCCCTCGGGCAGGGGGCCTACGAGCAGTACTTC
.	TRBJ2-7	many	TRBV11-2	CASSLDARFPAAYF	TGTGCCAGCAGCTTAGATGCCAGGTTTCCAGCAGCGTACTTC